This TCR beta chain is from a study of OX40 agonist ivuxolimab in advanced cancers. General study findings and limits: At 0.1 to 3.0 mg/kg and by week 6, CD4+ and CD8+ T cells in the blood had expanded clonally.

CDR3 length equals 12 residues. Looked up from germline, CDR1 is SGDLS and CDR2 is YYNGEE. Unmatched junction bases numbered 6, after V lost 3 bases and J lost 9 bases. As for this clone: Its antigen is currently unknown.

The method was immunoSEQ multiplex PCR; TCRdb's version includes in-frame clones alone and lacks a portion of them. The sample records about 46,000 clones, 70% to 90% being singletons. V is TRBV9 and J is TRBJ2-7; 7 nucleotides line up with TRBD1. The sequencing used CD4+ or CD8+ T cells sorted from blood, collected in a trial of the OX40 agonist ivuxolimab. The TCR sequence derives from an adult with an advanced solid tumor such as melanoma, head and neck, liver or kidney cancer. CDR3 loop: CASSGQTGVQYF. Written as DNA, the CDR3 is TGTGCCAGCAGCGGACAAACAGGGGTGCAGTACTTC.